Each of the 12 T cell receptor beta chains below was sequenced from the same sample in a study of Graves' ophthalmopathy and Graves' hyperthyroidism. The study amplified TCR beta CDR3 regions using RNA transcripts. Second-round multiplex PCR came after a first-round RT-PCR that employed HTBI primers. TCRdb called the multiplex PCR reads again in MiXCR, with one record for every CDR3 protein. The top ten clones hold 11% of a sample with over a million distinct CDR3 sequences, about 38% of them seen once. Specimen: peripheral blood or thyroid tissue (not recorded which). The receptors here all came from an adult man with Graves' hyperthyroidism.

This clonotype was detected a few times. V is TRBV4-1 and J is TRBJ2-5, with D possibly called TRBD1 or TRBD2 (5 bases each). The germline CDR1 and CDR2 sequences are MGHRA and YSYEKL. With 4 bases removed from V and 5 bases from J, the gap between germline ends came to 26 bases. The CDR3 contains 18 residues. CDR3 sequence reads: CASSPPGLRGYLGETQYF. In DNA, the CDR3 is TGCGCCAGCAGCCCGCCGGGGCTAAGGGGTTATCTTGGTGAGACCCAGTACTTC.

This clonotype appeared a few times. The CDR3 reads CASSQTGLQETQYF. The CDR3 coding sequence is TGTGCCAGCAGTCAGACAGGGCTGCAAGAGACCCAGTACTTC. J is TRBJ2-5 and V is TRBV12-3 or TRBV12-4; TRBD1 agrees at 7 bases. With V trimmed by 5 bases and J by 2 bases, 5 bases remained unmatched. This CDR3 is built from 14 residues.

V is TRBV29-1 and J is TRBJ1-2; 9 positions agree with TRBD1. The CDR3 contains 14 residues. Germline CDR1 SQVTM, CDR2 ANQGSEA. Losses at the gene ends were 6 bases for V and 4 bases for J; bases not matched to a gene: 9. The DNA of the CDR3 is TGCAGCGTGGGCACAGGGGGCACCGGCTATGGCTACACCTTC. This translates into CSVGTGGTGYGYTF.

The gene calls are TRBV7-6 and TRBJ2-2, with 11 bases matching TRBD2. This CDR3 has 16 amino acids. Germline V CDR1 and CDR2: SGHVS, FNYEAQ. V gave up 1 base and J gave up 5 bases; unmatched junction bases: 3. CDR3 residues: CASSLEASGGTGELFF. CDR3 sequence (DNA): TGTGCCAGCAGCTTAGAAGCTAGCGGGGGGACCGGGGAGCTGTTTTTT. Supplemented by reference TRBV7-6 and TRBJ2-2, the full variable domain reads GAGVSQSPRYKVTKRGQDVALRCDPISGHVSLYWYRQALGQGPEFLTYFNYEAQQDKSGLPNDRFSAERPEGSISTLTIQRTEQRDSAMYRCASSLEASGGTGELFFGEGSRLTVL.

This chain connects TRBV20-1 to TRBJ2-7, with TRBD1 identical over 10 bases. CDR3 length: 14 residues. Germline V gene sequence: CDR1 DFQATT, CDR2 SNEGSKA (reference sequence). The trim removed 2 bases at V and 4 bases at J, leaving 5 bases unmatched. CDR3 coding DNA: TGCAGTGCTAGAACGGACAGGGGGACGTACGAGCAGTACTTC. This codes for CSARTDRGTYEQYF.

V usage is TRBV5-1 and J usage is TRBJ2-3; D tentatively reads TRBD1 or TRBD2 (5 bases each). CDR3 size: 14 residues. CDR1 and CDR2 from the germline V gene are SGHRS and YFSETQ. V was trimmed by 4 bases and J by 0 bases, leaving 9 bases between them. Here the CDR3 DNA reads TGCGCCAGCAGCCACCGGGACAGCACAGATACGCAGTATTTT. The encoded protein is CASSHRDSTDTQYF.

This clonotype came up a few times. The CDR3 DNA reads TGTGCCAGCAGCCCTACCGGGACAGACCACTACGAGCAGTACTTC. This sequence encodes CASSPTGTDHYEQYF. This rearrangement joins TRBV7-8 to TRBJ2-7; 7 bases are a match to TRBD1. V shed 5 bases, J shed 3 bases, and the junction held 10 bases outside the gene matches. Germline V gene data show CDR1 as SGHVS and CDR2 as FQNEAQ. The CDR3 length is 15 residues. The entire variable domain, with the rest obtained from reference TRBV7-8 and TRBJ2-7, is as follows: GAGVSQSPRYKVAKRGQDVALRCDPISGHVSLFWYQQALGQGPEFLTYFQNEAQLDKSGLPSDRFFAERPEGSVSTLKIQRTQQEDSAVYLCASSPTGTDHYEQYFGPGTRLTVT.

The table lists this clonotype with a few counts. The chain combines TRBV10-2 with TRBJ1-6, with D uncertain. The CDR3 has 13 amino acids. V lost 2 bases and J lost 14, with 13 bases in between. Germline V CDR1 and CDR2: WSHSY, SAAADI. The CDR3 DNA is TGCGCCAGCAGTGAGAGCCGGGGAGGGACCCTCCACTTT. Translated, it gives CASSESRGGTLHF.

This clonotype was picked up many times. The rearrangement links TRBV2 to TRBJ2-2, with TRBD2 identical over 9 bases. Germline lookup yields CDR1 SNHLY and CDR2 FYNNEI. J was trimmed by 7 bases and V by 5 bases; bases with no gene match: 2. The CDR3 runs to 13 residues. Here the CDR3 DNA reads TGTGCCAGCAGTATGCGGGAGGGCGGGGAGCTGTTTTTT. Translating it yields CASSMREGGELFF.

The genes are TRBV2 and TRBJ1-2; 7 nucleotides match TRBD1. After removal of 1 base from V and 7 bases from J, the junction contained 9 bases not matched to a gene. Looked up from germline, CDR1 is SNHLY and CDR2 is FYNNEI. The CDR3 consists of 15 residues. The CDR3 spells CASSEGGRGFSGYTF. The CDR3 nucleotides read TGTGCCAGCAGTGAAGGCGGCAGGGGGTTTAGTGGCTACACCTTC.

Regarding this clonotype: This clone may be a read error of a much larger clone one base away. J is TRBJ2-5 and V is TRBV3-1, with 8 nucleotides matching TRBD1. J lost 4 bases, V lost 4 bases, and 5 bases had no gene match. The CDR3 loop spans 14 amino acids. Germline assignment: CDR1 LGHDT and CDR2 YNNKEL (reference sequence). CDR3 nucleotide sequence: TGTGCCAGCAGCCCGACAGGGGAAGGAGAGACCCAGTACTTC. Its protein is CASSPTGEGETQYF.

Note on this clonotype: A much larger clonotype is one base distant, so this may be a read error. In DNA, the CDR3 is TGTGCCAGTAGTATGACAGGGTTCACCGGGAAGCTGTTTTTT. Translated, it gives CASSMTGFTGKLFF. V and J are TRBV19 and TRBJ2-2, with 7 nucleotides matching TRBD1. The CDR3 has 14 amino acids. The germline CDR1 and CDR2 sequences are LNHDA and SQIVND (reference sequence).